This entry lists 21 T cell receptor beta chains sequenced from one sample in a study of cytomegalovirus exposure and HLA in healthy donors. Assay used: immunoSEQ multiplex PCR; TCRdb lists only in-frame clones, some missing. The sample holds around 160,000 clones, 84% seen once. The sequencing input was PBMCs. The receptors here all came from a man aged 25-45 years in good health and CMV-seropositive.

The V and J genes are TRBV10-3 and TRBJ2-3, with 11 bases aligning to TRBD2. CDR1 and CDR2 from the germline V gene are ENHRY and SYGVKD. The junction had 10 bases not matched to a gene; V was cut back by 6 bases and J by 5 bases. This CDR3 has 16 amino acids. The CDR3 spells CAIRDYLAGGGDTQYF. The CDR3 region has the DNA TGTGCCATCAGAGACTATCTAGCGGGAGGTGGAGATACGCAGTATTTT.

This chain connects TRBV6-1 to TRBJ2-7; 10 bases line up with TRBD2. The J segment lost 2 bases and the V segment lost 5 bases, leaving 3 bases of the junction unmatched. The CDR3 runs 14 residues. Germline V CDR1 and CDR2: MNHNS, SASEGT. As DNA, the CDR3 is TGTGCCAGCAGTTGGACTAGCGGAACCTACGAGCAGTACTTC. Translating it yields CASSWTSGTYEQYF.

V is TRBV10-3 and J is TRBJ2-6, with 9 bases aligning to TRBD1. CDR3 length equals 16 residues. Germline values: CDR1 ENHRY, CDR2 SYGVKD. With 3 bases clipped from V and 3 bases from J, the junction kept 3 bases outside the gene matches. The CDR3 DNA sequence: TGTGCCATCAGTGAAGGGGGACAGGGTGGGGCCAACGTCCTGACTTTC. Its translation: CAISEGGQGGANVLTF.

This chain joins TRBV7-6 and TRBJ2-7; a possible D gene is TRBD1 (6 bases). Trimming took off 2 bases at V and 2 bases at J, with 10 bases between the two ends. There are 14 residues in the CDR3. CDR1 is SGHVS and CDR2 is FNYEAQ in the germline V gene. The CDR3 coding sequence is TGTGCCAGCAGCTTATTTACAGGGACCTACGAGCAGTACTTC. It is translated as CASSLFTGTYEQYF.

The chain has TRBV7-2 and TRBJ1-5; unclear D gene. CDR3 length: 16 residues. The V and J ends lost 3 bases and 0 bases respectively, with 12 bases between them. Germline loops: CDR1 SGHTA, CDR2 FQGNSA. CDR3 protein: CASSLEGALSNQPQHF. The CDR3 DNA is TGTGCCAGCAGCTTGGAGGGAGCGCTTAGCAATCAGCCCCAGCATTTT.

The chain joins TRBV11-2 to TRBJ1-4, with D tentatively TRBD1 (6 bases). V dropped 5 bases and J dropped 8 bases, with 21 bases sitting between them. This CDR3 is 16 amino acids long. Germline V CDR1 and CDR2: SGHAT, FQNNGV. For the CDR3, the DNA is TGTGCCAGCAGCGAAGGGGCGAACAGGGTGAGGGAAAAACTGTTTTTT. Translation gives CASSEGANRVREKLFF.

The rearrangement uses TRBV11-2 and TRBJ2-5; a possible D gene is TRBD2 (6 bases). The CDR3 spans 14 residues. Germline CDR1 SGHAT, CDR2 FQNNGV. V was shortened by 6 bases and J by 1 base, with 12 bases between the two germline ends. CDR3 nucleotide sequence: TGTGCCAGCAGTCACGGGAGCCTCCAAGAGACCCAGTACTTC. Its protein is CASSHGSLQETQYF.

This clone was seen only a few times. The CDR3 protein is CATSRPGSNEKLFF. CDR3 bases: TGTGCCACTTCCCGACCGGGGTCCAATGAAAAACTGTTTTTT. The J gene is TRBJ1-4, the V gene TRBV6-5; D not resolved. This CDR3 region has 14 residues. Trimming took 10 bases from V and 5 from J, leaving 17 bases between them. Germline CDR1 MNHEY, CDR2 SVGAGI.

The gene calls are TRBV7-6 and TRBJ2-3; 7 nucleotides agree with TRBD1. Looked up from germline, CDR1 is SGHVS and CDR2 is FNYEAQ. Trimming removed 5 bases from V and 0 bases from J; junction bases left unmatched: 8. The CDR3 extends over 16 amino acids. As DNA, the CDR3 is TGTGCCAGCAGCAAAGACAGGGAGAAAAGCACAGATACGCAGTATTTT. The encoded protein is CASSKDREKSTDTQYF.

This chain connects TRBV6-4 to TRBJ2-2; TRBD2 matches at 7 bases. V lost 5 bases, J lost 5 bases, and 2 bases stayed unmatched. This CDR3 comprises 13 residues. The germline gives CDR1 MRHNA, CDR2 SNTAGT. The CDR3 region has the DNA TGTGCCAGCAGTCAACTAGCGACCGGGGAGCTGTTTTTT. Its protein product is CASSQLATGELFF.

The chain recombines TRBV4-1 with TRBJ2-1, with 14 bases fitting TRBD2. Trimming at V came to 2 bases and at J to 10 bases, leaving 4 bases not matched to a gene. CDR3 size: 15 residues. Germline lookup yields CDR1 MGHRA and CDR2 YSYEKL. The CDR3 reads CASSQRLAGGEEQFF. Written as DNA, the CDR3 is TGCGCCAGCAGCCAACGACTAGCGGGAGGGGAAGAGCAGTTCTTC.

As DNA, the CDR3 is TGCGCCAGCAGATCCGACAGTTACGAGCAGTACTTC. It specifies CASRSDSYEQYF. This rearrangement joins TRBV5-1 to TRBJ2-7; the D gene is possibly TRBD1 (5 bases). This CDR3 has 12 amino acids. The ends were cut back, 5 bases at V and 4 bases at J, with 10 bases in the middle. Germline CDR1 is SGHRS and CDR2 is YFSETQ.

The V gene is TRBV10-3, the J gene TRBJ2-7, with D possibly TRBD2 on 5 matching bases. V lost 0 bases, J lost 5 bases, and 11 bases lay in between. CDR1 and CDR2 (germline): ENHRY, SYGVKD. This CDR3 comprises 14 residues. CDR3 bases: TGTGCCATCAGTGAGTCACCGCCGAGGGACGAGCAGTACTTC. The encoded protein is CAISESPPRDEQYF.

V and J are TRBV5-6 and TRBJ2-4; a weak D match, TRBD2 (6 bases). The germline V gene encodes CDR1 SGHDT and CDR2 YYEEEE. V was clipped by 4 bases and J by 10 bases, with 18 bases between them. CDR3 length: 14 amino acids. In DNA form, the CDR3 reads TGTGCCAGCAGCCTCGGGGACTGGACACGAATTCAGTACTTC. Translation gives CASSLGDWTRIQYF.

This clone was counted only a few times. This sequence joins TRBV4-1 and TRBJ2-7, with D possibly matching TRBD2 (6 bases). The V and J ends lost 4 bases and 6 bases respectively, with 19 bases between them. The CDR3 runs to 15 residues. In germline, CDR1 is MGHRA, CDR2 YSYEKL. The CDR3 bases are TGCGCCAGCAGCCTGGAGGGTTTAGCGTCAGGCGAGCAGTACTTC. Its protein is CASSLEGLASGEQYF.

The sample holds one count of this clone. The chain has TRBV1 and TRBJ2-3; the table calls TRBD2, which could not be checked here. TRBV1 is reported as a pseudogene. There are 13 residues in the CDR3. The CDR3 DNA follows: TGCACCAGCAGCCAAGATAGAATAGATACGCAGTATTTT. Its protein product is CTSSQDRIDTQYF.

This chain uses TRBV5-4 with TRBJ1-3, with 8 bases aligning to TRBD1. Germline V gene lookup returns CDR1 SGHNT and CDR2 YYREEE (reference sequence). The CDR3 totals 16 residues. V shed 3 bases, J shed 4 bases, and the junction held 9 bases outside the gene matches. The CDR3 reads CASSSGQGLRGNTIYF. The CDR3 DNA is TGTGCCAGCAGCTCCGGACAGGGATTGAGAGGAAACACCATATATTTT.

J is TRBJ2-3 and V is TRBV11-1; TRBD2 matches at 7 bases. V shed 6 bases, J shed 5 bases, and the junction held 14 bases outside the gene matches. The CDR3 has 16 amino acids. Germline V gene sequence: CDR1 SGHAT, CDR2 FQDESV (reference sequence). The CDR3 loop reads CASRGRIGGSGDTQYF. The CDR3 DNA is TGTGCCAGCAGGGGACGGATTGGCGGGAGTGGAGATACGCAGTATTTT.

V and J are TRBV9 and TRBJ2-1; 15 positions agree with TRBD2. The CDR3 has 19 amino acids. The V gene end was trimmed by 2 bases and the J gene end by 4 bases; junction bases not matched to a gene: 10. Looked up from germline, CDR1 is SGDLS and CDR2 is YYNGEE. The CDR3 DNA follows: TGTGCCAGCAGCGTCGGGACTAGCGGGGGGCCCAGGAGGTACAATGAGCAGTTCTTC. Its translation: CASSVGTSGGPRRYNEQFF.

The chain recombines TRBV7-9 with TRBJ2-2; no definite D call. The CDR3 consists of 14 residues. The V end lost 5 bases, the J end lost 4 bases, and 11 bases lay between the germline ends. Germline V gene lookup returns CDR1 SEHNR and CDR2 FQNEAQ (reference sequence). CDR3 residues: CASSPFMATGELFF. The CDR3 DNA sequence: TGTGCCAGCAGCCCCTTTATGGCCACCGGGGAGCTGTTTTTT.

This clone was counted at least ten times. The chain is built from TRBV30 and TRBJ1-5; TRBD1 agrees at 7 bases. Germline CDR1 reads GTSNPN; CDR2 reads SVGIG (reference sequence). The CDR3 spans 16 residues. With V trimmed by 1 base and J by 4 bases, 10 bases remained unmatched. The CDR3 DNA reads TGTGCCTGGAGTGGTTCGGGACAGTCTGGTAATCAGCCCCAGCATTTT. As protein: CAWSGSGQSGNQPQHF.